This TCR beta chain was recorded in a study of blood T cell repertoires in COVID-19. Background on the study: COVID-19 samples from acute and convalescent phases originated in the United States, Italy and Spain.

Here immunoSEQ multiplex PCR was the method, and the copy in TCRdb shows in-frame clones only, minus some. The data show around 100,000 clones, about 88% seen once. CDR1 and CDR2 (germline): MNHEY, SMNVEV (reference sequence). The CDR3 extends over 15 amino acids. Trimming removed 6 bases at V and 4 bases at J, with 16 bases between. This clonotype was sampled from a man in his forties or fifties with acute or convalescent COVID-19. The J gene is TRBJ1-5, the V gene TRBV27; D possibly corresponds to TRBD1 (6 bases). The sequenced sample consisted of peripheral blood. CDR3 sequence (DNA): TGTGCCAGCAGACAGACAGGTTGGGTTAATCAGCCCCAGCATTTT. As protein: CASRQTGWVNQPQHF.